Listed here are 30 T cell receptor beta chains from one sample, sequenced in a study of blood T cell repertoires in COVID-19. Assay: immunoSEQ multiplex PCR; the TCRdb copy retains only in-frame clones and omits some. Among tens of thousands of clones listed, roughly 83% were seen once. The sequenced sample was peripheral blood. The receptors stem from an elderly woman with active or convalescent COVID-19.

This clone was found once. The chain links TRBV7-9 to TRBJ1-4; the D is unclear. CDR1 is SEHNR and CDR2 is FQNEAQ in the germline V gene (reference sequence). V was shortened by 1 base and J by 4 bases, with 4 bases between the two germline ends. The CDR3 runs 13 residues. The CDR3 coding sequence is TGTGCCAGCAGCTTAGAACATAATGAAAAACTGTTTTTT. As protein: CASSLEHNEKLFF.

V usage is TRBV5-1 and J usage is TRBJ1-1, with D tentatively TRBD1 (6 bases). The CDR3 runs to 14 residues. Germline values: CDR1 SGHRS, CDR2 YFSETQ. V was trimmed by 3 bases and J by 3 bases, leaving 12 bases between them. CDR3 DNA sequence: TGCGCCAGCAGCTGGGGACAAGGCGACACTGAAGCTTTCTTT. This codes for CASSWGQGDTEAFF.

The V and J genes are TRBV4-3 and TRBJ2-3, with 7 nucleotides matching TRBD2. CDR3 length equals 17 residues. CDR1 and CDR2 (germline): LGHNA, YSLEER. The V gene end was trimmed by 4 bases and the J gene end by 2 bases; junction bases not matched to a gene: 12. In nucleotides, the CDR3 is TGCGCCAGCAGCCCGAGGGCGAGCGGGGATGCCACAGATACGCAGTATTTT. Amino acid sequence: CASSPRASGDATDTQYF.

This clone was counted between two and nine times. V is TRBV5-6 and J is TRBJ1-6; D is unclear. The length of the CDR3 is 13 residues. With 2 bases removed from V and 7 bases from J, the gap between germline ends came to 7 bases. Germline V gives CDR1 SGHDT, CDR2 YYEEEE. The chain's CDR3 is CASSFWANSPLHF. The CDR3 region has the DNA TGTGCCAGCAGCTTTTGGGCAAATTCACCCCTCCACTTT.

V and J are TRBV7-8 and TRBJ1-2; D is ambiguous. The germline V and J ends were trimmed by 5 bases and 4 bases, with 11 bases remaining between them. The length of the CDR3 is 13 residues. Germline V CDR1 and CDR2: SGHVS, FQNEAQ. The CDR3 DNA reads as TGTGCCAGCAGCCCCGTTCGGGGCTATGGCTACACCTTC. As protein: CASSPVRGYGYTF.

V usage is TRBV6-6 and J usage is TRBJ1-1; 7 nucleotides match TRBD1. The CDR3 loop spans 17 amino acids. The germline V gene has CDR1 MNHNY and CDR2 SVGAGI (reference sequence). V lost 5 bases to trimming and J lost 2 bases; unmatched junction nucleotides: 14. CDR3 nucleotides: TGTGCCAGCAGTCCTTGGGGACAGTCGGCCTTAAACACTGAAGCTTTCTTT. Its protein product is CASSPWGQSALNTEAFF.

The table lists this clone with a few counts. V gene TRBV6-2 or TRBV6-3 combines with J gene TRBJ2-3, with D possibly TRBD2 on 5 matching bases. The CDR3 length is 14 residues. Germline CDR1 and CDR2: MNHEY and SVGEGT. V was pared by 0 bases and J by 4 bases, with 8 bases between. Here the CDR3 reads CASSYSVGADTQYF. CDR3 DNA sequence: TGTGCCAGCAGTTACTCCGTCGGGGCAGATACGCAGTATTTT.

This sequence joins TRBV5-4 and TRBJ1-1; D is undetermined. The CDR3 has 14 residues. Trimming took off 0 bases at V and 6 bases at J, with 12 bases between the two ends. In germline, CDR1 is SGHNT, CDR2 YYREEE (reference sequence). CDR3 sequence: CASSLVPREAEAFF. For the CDR3, the DNA is TGTGCCAGCAGCTTGGTGCCCCGGGAGGCTGAAGCTTTCTTT.

The V gene is TRBV27, the J gene TRBJ2-2; maybe TRBD1 (6 bases). The CDR3 runs 15 residues. Germline lookup yields CDR1 MNHEY and CDR2 SMNVEV (reference sequence). V lost 5 bases and J lost 2, with 12 bases in between. The CDR3 bases are TGTGCCAGCAGTCAAGGGACACCTAACACCGGGGAGCTGTTTTTT. This gives the protein CASSQGTPNTGELFF.

About this clone: The junction departs from germline at one end; a sequencing error may be responsible. The V and J genes are TRBV7-3 and TRBJ2-1; D unresolved. The CDR3 contains 15 residues. Germline lookup yields CDR1 SGHTA and CDR2 FQGTGA. The DNA of the CDR3 is TGTGCCAGCAGCCCCGGCTTTGGGTACTACGATGAGCAGTTCTTC. As protein: CASSPGFGYYDEQFF.

The gene calls are TRBV6-6 and TRBJ1-1; a weak D match, TRBD1 (5 bases). V was trimmed by 8 bases and J by 1 base, leaving 11 bases between them. The CDR3 is made up of 13 amino acids. Germline V CDR1 and CDR2: MNHNY, SVGAGI (reference sequence). The CDR3 DNA reads TGTGCCAGCGAAGAGACAGAGAACACTGAAGCTTTCTTT. Amino acids: CASEETENTEAFF.

The rearrangement uses TRBV7-2 and TRBJ1-2; unclear D gene. The CDR3 is 15 residues long. Germline V gene lookup returns CDR1 SGHTA and CDR2 FQGNSA. V lost 1 base and J lost 6, with 15 bases in between. CDR3 coding DNA: TGTGCCAGCAGCTTAGGACCGGGGTTTGTGGATGGCTACACCTTC. Amino acids: CASSLGPGFVDGYTF. The full variable domain, in which reference TRBV7-2 and TRBJ1-2 provide the parts outside the CDR3, is GAGVSQSPSNKVTEKGKDVELRCDPISGHTALYWYRQSLGQGLEFLIYFQGNSAPDKSGLPSDRFSAERTGGSVSTLTIQRTQQEDSAVYLCASSLGPGFVDGYTFGSGTRLTVV.

The chain employs TRBV19 and TRBJ1-5; 8 nucleotides agree with TRBD1. With V trimmed by 3 bases and J by 6 bases, 7 bases remained unmatched. Germline V gene lookup returns CDR1 LNHDA and CDR2 SQIVND (reference sequence). This CDR3 contains 15 residues. The CDR3 nucleotides read TGTGCCAGTAGTATTACGCAGGGGGCCGGTCAGCCCCAGCATTTT. Its protein is CASSITQGAGQPQHF.

This clone was seen a single time. The V gene is TRBV6-5, the J gene TRBJ1-2, with TRBD1 identical over 10 bases. The CDR3 has 13 residues. Germline loops: CDR1 MNHEY, CDR2 SVGAGI. V lost 6 bases and J lost 10; bases outside the gene matches: 8. The CDR3 DNA reads TGTGCCAGCAGGAGGGTGGGACAGGGGTACTACACCTTC. Translation gives CASRRVGQGYYTF.

The chain combines TRBV14 with TRBJ1-1; weak D call: TRBD1 (5 bases). The V gene's germline CDR1 is SGHDN and CDR2 FVKESK. CDR3 length equals 13 residues. The V and J ends lost 3 bases and 3 bases respectively, with 8 bases between them. As DNA, the CDR3 is TGTGCCAGCAGCCAGGGGCAGTACACTGAAGCTTTCTTT. The encoded protein is CASSQGQYTEAFF.

This chain joins TRBV2 and TRBJ1-3, with a tentative D call TRBD1 (6 bases). Germline V CDR1 and CDR2: SNHLY, FYNNEI. The CDR3 length is 13 residues. V was pared by 3 bases and J by 10 bases, with 13 bases between. CDR3 loop: CASSEARGVTIYF. The DNA of the CDR3 is TGTGCCAGCAGTGAGGCCAGGGGCGTTACCATATATTTT. The whole variable domain, remainder taken from reference TRBV2 and TRBJ1-3, is EPEVTQTPSHQVTQMGQEVILRCVPISNHLYFYWYRQILGQKVEFLVSFYNNEISEKSEIFDDQFSVERPDGSNFTLKIRSTKLEDSAMYFCASSEARGVTIYFGEGSWLTVV.

This chain uses TRBV11-3 with TRBJ2-3, with D tentatively TRBD2 (6 bases). Germline-derived CDR1 and CDR2 are SGHNT and YENEEA. V was clipped by 5 bases and J by 4 bases, with 16 bases between them. This CDR3 region has 15 residues. Here the CDR3 reads CASSGTRGGPDTQYF. As DNA, the CDR3 is TGTGCCAGCAGCGGGACCCGGGGAGGACCAGATACGCAGTATTTT.

This clone was counted only a few times. The chain joins TRBV11-3 to TRBJ1-2, with 9 nucleotides matching TRBD1. Germline trimming cut 0 bases from V and 8 bases from J; bases unmatched to any gene: 13. Germline assignment: CDR1 SGHNT and CDR2 YENEEA. The CDR3 loop spans 17 amino acids. The CDR3, as DNA: TGTGCCAGCAGCTTAGATGGGACAGGGATACAAGTAAACGGCTACACCTTC. It encodes CASSLDGTGIQVNGYTF.

The chain carries TRBV7-9 and TRBJ1-5, with D possibly TRBD1 on 6 matching bases. The CDR3 has 14 amino acids. The germline V gene encodes CDR1 SEHNR and CDR2 FQNEAQ (reference sequence). The germline V and J ends were trimmed by 4 bases and 8 bases, with 15 bases remaining between them. CDR3 sequence reads: CASSSGGWWEPQHF. The CDR3 DNA reads TGTGCCAGCAGCTCGGGGGGCTGGTGGGAGCCCCAGCATTTT.

CDR3 region: CASSVGDRWADTQYF. CDR3 DNA: TGTGCCAGCAGCGTAGGGGACAGGTGGGCAGATACGCAGTATTTT. The J gene is TRBJ2-3, the V gene TRBV9; 8 bases agree with TRBD1. The junction had 4 bases not matched to a gene; V was cut back by 0 bases and J by 4 bases. The CDR3 has 15 amino acids. Germline V gives CDR1 SGDLS, CDR2 YYNGEE.

V gene TRBV19 combines with J gene TRBJ1-3; 7 nucleotides align to TRBD1. Trimming cost V 8 bases and J 0 bases; bases outside gene matches: 7. The V gene's germline CDR1 is LNHDA and CDR2 SQIVND (reference sequence). This CDR3 has 15 amino acids. CDR3 loop: CASSKQGISGNTIYF. DNA for the CDR3: TGTGCCAGTTCAAAACAGGGGATCTCTGGAAACACCATATATTTT.

The CDR3 DNA reads TGTGCCAGTAGTAACCAACAGATTAACACTGAAGCTTTCTTT. This translates into CASSNQQINTEAFF. The chain joins TRBV19 to TRBJ1-1; the D is unclear. The germline V and J ends were trimmed by 4 bases and 2 bases, with 11 bases remaining between them. The CDR3 is 14 residues long. CDR1 and CDR2 (germline): LNHDA, SQIVND (reference sequence). Combining the CDR3 with reference TRBV19 and TRBJ1-1 gives the whole variable domain DGGITQSPKYLFRKEGQNVTLSCEQNLNHDAMYWYRQDPGQGLRLIYYSQIVNDFQKGDIAEGYSVSREKKESFPLTVTSAQKNPTAFYLCASSNQQINTEAFFGQGTRLTVV.

This clone was detected only a few times. The chain uses TRBV12-3 or TRBV12-4 and TRBJ1-3, with D possibly being TRBD1 (5 bases). CDR3 length: 13 amino acids. V lost 1 base and J 7 bases, leaving 8 bases between the germline ends. The CDR3 DNA follows: TGTGCCAGCAGTTTAGGGCAGGGCAACACCATATATTTT. Its translation is CASSLGQGNTIYF.

The chain employs TRBV19 and TRBJ2-3, with D perhaps matching TRBD2 (5 bases). The CDR3 is made up of 17 amino acids. Germline V gives CDR1 LNHDA, CDR2 SQIVND (reference sequence). Between the trimmed V and J ends, which lost 3 bases and 4 bases, there was a span of 20 bases. This CDR3 is CASSIPQSPGWADTQYF. The CDR3 coding sequence is TGTGCCAGTAGTATCCCCCAGAGCCCGGGGTGGGCAGATACGCAGTATTTT.

This chain links TRBV6-5 with TRBJ1-3; possible D gene TRBD1, 5 bases. Trimming removed 6 bases from V and 0 bases from J, with 9 bases in between. This CDR3 has 14 residues. The germline gives CDR1 MNHEY, CDR2 SVGAGI. The DNA of the CDR3 is TGTGCCAGCAGCCAACAGGTCTCTGGAAACACCATATATTTT. Translating gives CASSQQVSGNTIYF.

The chain employs TRBV5-4 and TRBJ2-5; 8 bases match TRBD1. This CDR3 comprises 18 residues. Germline values: CDR1 SGHNT, CDR2 YYREEE (reference sequence). J lost 5 bases, V lost 0 bases, and 15 bases had no gene match. As DNA, the CDR3 is TGTGCCAGCAGCTTGGCCCCTGTCATGGGACAGGTGATGGAGACCCAGTACTTC. Its translation: CASSLAPVMGQVMETQYF.

This clone was recorded a few times. CDR3 DNA sequence: TGTGCCAGCAGTTTTGGGACAGCCTATGGCTACACCTTC. Protein product: CASSFGTAYGYTF. V usage is TRBV12-3 or TRBV12-4 and J usage is TRBJ1-2, with 7 bases identical to TRBD1. Trimming took 3 bases from V and 4 from J; bases not matched to a gene: 2. CDR3 length equals 13 residues.

The chain joins TRBV5-1 to TRBJ1-3; the D gene is possibly TRBD1 (5 bases). CDR3 length: 16 amino acids. Trimming left V 0 bases short and J 0 bases short, with 10 bases between. CDR1 SGHRS and CDR2 YFSETQ come from the germline V gene. CDR3 nucleotide sequence: TGCGCCAGCAGCTTGGGACAGCGAGACTCTGGAAACACCATATATTTT. Translated: CASSLGQRDSGNTIYF.

This rearrangement joins TRBV7-9 to TRBJ1-2; TRBD1 agrees at 11 bases. J was trimmed by 7 bases and V by 3 bases; bases with no gene match: 4. Per germline, CDR1 SEHNR and CDR2 FQNEAQ (reference sequence). The CDR3 length is 14 residues. The CDR3 bases are TGTGCCAGCAGCTTCCCGGGACAGGGGGTTGGCTACACCTTC. Its protein product is CASSFPGQGVGYTF.

V usage is TRBV5-1 and J usage is TRBJ1-4, with 10 positions matching TRBD1. CDR1 is SGHRS, CDR2 YFSETQ, per germline. The CDR3 has 15 amino acids. The V segment lost 4 bases and the J segment 6 bases; nucleotides outside the gene matches: 6. The CDR3 DNA follows: TGCGCCAGCAGCCCCACCGGGACAGGGGATGAAAAACTGTTTTTT. This gives the protein CASSPTGTGDEKLFF.